Listed below are T cell receptor beta chains from one sample, sequenced in a study of blood T cell repertoires in COVID-19. Clones were read by immunoSEQ multiplex PCR, and TCRdb kept only the in-frame ones, dropping some. The sample includes 25,000 to 35,000 clones, under 90% seen only once; the top ten take approximately 16%. What was sequenced was peripheral blood. These receptors were obtained from a man in his 70s with active COVID-19. The CDR3 runs from the conserved cysteine through the conserved F or W.

TRBV30 CALDRASREAFF
TRBV11-1 CASTERQSSDTQYF
TRBV6-5 CASSPGGPSNEQFF
TRBV29-1 CSVGTGADQPQHF
TRBV27 CASSFVTGASYGYTF
TRBV30 CALQGVEYGYTF
TRBV7-6 CASSYNLLADTQYF
TRBV7-2 CASSGGLAGGLETQYF
TRBV7-6 CASSLGQARGNTIYF
TRBV9 CASSPSSGGTDTEAFF
TRBV30 CAWSTPLGTGNQPQHF
TRBV6-5 CASSYSGQGNSPLHF
TRBV27 CASSLLASGTDTQYF
TRBV5-4 CASSPNRETQYF
TRBV11-3 CASSSGTSGGFWGNEQYF
TRBV11-3 CASSLVSGQGIYEQYF
TRBV5-5 CASSLVQGYEQYF
TRBV1 CTSSQAPGPTRVADTQYF
TRBV7-2 CASSLGGSSNTEAFF
TRBV7-2 CASSLGGRANTGELFF
TRBV29-1 CSVGAPLSGANVLTF
TRBV24-1 CATSDGSGSQPGYTF
TRBV19 CASRRGIRDAEAFF
TRBV4-2 CASSQGYMAEAFF
TRBV9 CASSETGSTGELFF
TRBV14 CASSQEVGWQETEAFF
TRBV7-6 CASSLEAGGFGNTIYF
TRBV2 CASRGTSGGVNEQFF
TRBV2 CASNAEATGELFF
TRBV5-1 CASSLESGTTDTQYF
TRBV19 CASSPQTDTQYF
TRBV11-2 CASSLGLREQYF
TRBV7-3 CASSRTGQGSSYNSPLHF
TRBV5-1 CAIEPGLGSYEQYF
TRBV4-3 CASSQGAYWANEQFF
TRBV30 CAWTAKGDRGLRGNSPLHF
TRBV5-4 CASSQGLAGGISYEQYF
TRBV5-4 CASSLMGTTTTDTQYF
TRBV25-1 CASSPTGRNSPLHF
TRBV6-5 CASSDGGQGSRYTF
TRBV28 CASSGTSPSTDTQYF
TRBV5-4 CASSGGGQGTYGYTF
TRBV25-1 CASRKAGGEATSYTF
TRBV6-4 CASSPGEGETQYF
TRBV3-1/TRBV3-2 CASSMTASSYNSPLHF
TRBV6-4 CASSEVVVGQYEQYF
TRBV5-4 CASSAGQNNEQFF
TRBV30 CAWNGKGARFSYEQYF
TRBV11-2 CASSLNAGGTEAFF
TRBV6-2/TRBV6-3 CASSYSSTGVGNQPQHF
TRBV30 CAWSSQGRNTQYF
TRBV30 CAWSAQAYSNQPQHF
TRBV3-1/TRBV3-2 CASSPASGGTNEQFF